One and the same sample provided the 17 T cell receptor beta chains below, sequenced in a study of blood T cell repertoires in COVID-19. Clones were sequenced by immunoSEQ multiplex PCR, and TCRdb holds only the in-frame ones, with some missing. This table holds approximately 350,000 clones, over 70% found once. The sequenced sample consisted of peripheral blood. The receptors come from a woman between 45 and 65 years old with COVID-19, enrolled during active disease.

The chain joins TRBV4-1 to TRBJ2-7; D is undetermined. V was trimmed by 0 bases and J by 1 base, leaving 10 bases between them. Germline lookup yields CDR1 MGHRA and CDR2 YSYEKL. The CDR3 consists of 15 residues. CDR3 in amino acids: CASSQEDADSYEQYF. The CDR3 coding sequence is TGCGCCAGCAGCCAAGAGGATGCGGATTCCTACGAGCAGTACTTC.

This clone was recorded a few times. The J gene is TRBJ1-6, the V gene TRBV9; D gene unclear. From germline, CDR1 is SGDLS and CDR2 YYNGEE. Trimming removed 5 bases at V and 6 bases at J, with 12 bases between. The CDR3 contains 14 residues. The CDR3 sequence is CASRTATPNSPLHF. The DNA for the CDR3 is TGTGCCAGCAGAACAGCTACCCCTAATTCACCCCTCCACTTT.

This chain uses TRBV27 with TRBJ2-7; D perhaps matches TRBD1 (6 bases). CDR3 size: 17 residues. Germline CDR1 MNHEY, CDR2 SMNVEV (reference sequence). V lost 0 bases, J lost 0 bases, and 15 bases lay in between. The CDR3 nucleotides are TGTGCCAGCAGTTTATCGCTGGGACACCTGAGCTCCTACGAGCAGTACTTC. Protein sequence: CASSLSLGHLSSYEQYF.

This chain connects TRBV30 to TRBJ2-3; 10 bases fit TRBD2. The V and J ends lost 4 bases and 6 bases, in that order; junction bases with no gene match: 7. This CDR3 is 14 amino acids long. Germline V CDR1 and CDR2: GTSNPN, SVGIG (reference sequence). Here the CDR3 DNA reads TGTGCCTGGACCGGGACTAGCGATTTGGATACGCAGTATTTT. Residues: CAWTGTSDLDTQYF.

The J gene is TRBJ1-3, the V gene TRBV7-2; 8 nucleotides align to TRBD1. Germline values: CDR1 SGHTA, CDR2 FQGNSA. CDR3 length: 15 residues. Germline trimming cut 2 bases from V and 8 bases from J; bases unmatched to any gene: 8. The CDR3 spells CASSLIGQGGDTIYF. DNA for the CDR3: TGTGCCAGCAGCTTAATCGGACAGGGAGGTGACACCATATATTTT. Full variable domain (missing parts from reference TRBV7-2 and TRBJ1-3): GAGVSQSPSNKVTEKGKDVELRCDPISGHTALYWYRQSLGQGLEFLIYFQGNSAPDKSGLPSDRFSAERTGGSVSTLTIQRTQQEDSAVYLCASSLIGQGGDTIYFGEGSWLTVV.

The rearrangement joins TRBV5-5 to TRBJ1-3; 7 bases agree with TRBD1. Germline CDR1 is SGHKS and CDR2 is YYEKEE (reference sequence). The CDR3 has 15 amino acids. Losses at the gene ends were 2 bases for V and 4 bases for J; bases not matched to a gene: 6. For the CDR3, the DNA is TGTGCCAGCAGCTTAGGAGGGGGCGCGGGAAACACCATATATTTT. It yields the protein CASSLGGGAGNTIYF.

The chain links TRBV5-4 to TRBJ2-7; 7 nucleotides align to TRBD1. This CDR3 comprises 13 residues. J was trimmed by 6 bases and V by 4 bases; bases with no gene match: 7. CDR1 and CDR2 from the germline V gene are SGHNT and YYREEE (reference sequence). Here the CDR3 reads CASSKRQGGEQYF. The CDR3 nucleotides are TGTGCCAGCAGCAAGCGACAGGGCGGCGAGCAGTACTTC.

In this sample, this clone turned up a few times. The V and J genes are TRBV6-5 and TRBJ1-1; D gene unclear. The germline V and J ends were trimmed by 0 bases and 1 base, with 9 bases remaining between them. Germline CDR1 MNHEY, CDR2 SVGAGI. The CDR3 runs to 15 residues. The CDR3 here is CASSYSSLGNTEAFF. DNA for the CDR3: TGTGCCAGCAGTTACTCGAGTCTCGGGAACACTGAAGCTTTCTTT.

The J gene is TRBJ1-5, the V gene TRBV7-8; 8 bases are a match to TRBD1. The germline V gene encodes CDR1 SGHVS and CDR2 FQNEAQ. The junction had 6 bases not matched to a gene; V was cut back by 5 bases and J by 0 bases. This CDR3 has 16 residues. The DNA of the CDR3 is TGTGCCAGCAGCCCGGGACAGGATTTTAGCAATCAGCCCCAGCATTTT. Amino acids: CASSPGQDFSNQPQHF.

The chain combines TRBV5-1 with TRBJ2-1, with 13 nucleotides matching TRBD2. J gave up 2 bases and V 0 bases, and 5 bases lay outside the gene matches. CDR1 SGHRS and CDR2 YFSETQ come from the germline V gene. CDR3 length equals 18 residues. DNA for the CDR3: TGCGCCAGCAGCTTGGACACTAGCGGGAGGGCCCCCTACAATGAGCAGTTCTTC. Translating it yields CASSLDTSGRAPYNEQFF.

As for this clone: In the same sample, other DNA sequences code for this CDR3. This chain links TRBV19 with TRBJ2-1; no firm D call. From germline, CDR1 is LNHDA and CDR2 SQIVND (reference sequence). Trimming stripped 5 bases from V and 1 base from J, with 3 bases between. The CDR3 runs to 12 residues. The DNA for the CDR3 is TGTGCCAGTAGTCTATCCTACAATGAGCAGTTCTTC. Its translation is CASSLSYNEQFF. The full variable domain, its missing parts supplied by reference TRBV19 and TRBJ2-1, is DGGITQSPKYLFRKEGQNVTLSCEQNLNHDAMYWYRQDPGQGLRLIYYSQIVNDFQKGDIAEGYSVSREKKESFPLTVTSAQKNPTAFYLCASSLSYNEQFFGPGTRLTVL.

The V call is TRBV9, the J call TRBJ2-3; TRBD2 matches 12 bases. Germline V gene sequence: CDR1 SGDLS, CDR2 YYNGEE. J gave up 0 bases and V 4 bases, and 3 bases lay outside the gene matches. CDR3 size: 16 residues. CDR3 bases: TGTGCCAGCAGCTTCGGGACTAGCGGGAGCACAGATACGCAGTATTTT. This codes for CASSFGTSGSTDTQYF.

The chain employs TRBV29-1 and TRBJ2-1, with TRBD2 identical over 11 bases. Trimming took 3 bases from V and 1 from J; bases not matched to a gene: 5. The CDR3 is 16 residues long. Germline CDR1 SQVTM, CDR2 ANQGSEA. CDR3 sequence reads: CSVDTSGRGSYNEQFF. CDR3 bases: TGCAGCGTTGATACTAGCGGGAGAGGGTCCTACAATGAGCAGTTCTTC.

The chain uses TRBV6-2 or TRBV6-3 and TRBJ1-3, with TRBD1 matching 7 bases. Germline V gene sequence: CDR1 MNHEY, CDR2 SVGEGT. J was trimmed by 4 bases and V by 6 bases; bases with no gene match: 9. The CDR3 consists of 15 residues. The CDR3 spells CASSDQGVYGNTIYF. The CDR3 coding sequence is TGTGCCAGCAGCGACCAGGGGGTATACGGAAACACCATATATTTT.

The chain combines TRBV7-9 with TRBJ1-2; 7 positions match TRBD1. Germline assignment: CDR1 SEHNR and CDR2 FQNEAQ (reference sequence). The CDR3 is made up of 13 amino acids. The trim removed 5 bases at V and 7 bases at J, leaving 7 bases unmatched. The CDR3 DNA follows: TGTGCCAGCAGCCCCTGGACAGGAACTGGCTACACCTTC. Translation gives CASSPWTGTGYTF.

The chain carries TRBV12-5 and TRBJ2-2, with a possible D match to TRBD1 (6 bases). V was clipped by 1 base and J by 5 bases, with 11 bases between them. The CDR3 loop spans 15 amino acids. Germline V gives CDR1 LGHNT, CDR2 FRNRAP. DNA of the CDR3: TGTGCTAGTGGTTTGGAGGCAGGGGTAACCGGGGAGCTGTTTTTT. Translating gives CASGLEAGVTGELFF.

The rearrangement links TRBV18 to TRBJ1-1; 11 positions match TRBD1. After removal of 4 bases from V and 4 bases from J, the junction contained 2 bases not matched to a gene. The CDR3 consists of 14 residues. The germline gives CDR1 KGHSH, CDR2 LQKENI. CDR3 DNA: TGTGCCAGCTCACGGGACAGGGGGGTCACTGAAGCTTTCTTT. Translated, it gives CASSRDRGVTEAFF.